The 26 T cell receptor beta chains presented below share a single source sample, sequenced in a study of circulating and synovial CD4+ cells in juvenile arthritis. This table comes from immunoSEQ multiplex PCR, and its TCRdb copy is limited to in-frame clones, with some not included. This sample has 14,000 or so clones, with roughly 84% found just once. The sequencing sample was made of CD4+ T cells from synovial fluid. The source of these receptors is a human patient with juvenile idiopathic arthritis. Some clones in this sample may be carry-over from other donors' samples.

A remark on this clone: At one end, the junction sequence differs from germline, possibly due to a read error. This chain joins TRBV5-1 and TRBJ2-3; 9 positions match TRBD2. The CDR3 consists of 15 residues. The germline CDR1 and CDR2 sequences are SGHRS and YFSETQ. The DNA for the CDR3 is TGTGCCAGCAGCACACTGGGCGGGGGGGCCGTAACGCAGTATTTT. It specifies CASSTLGGGAVTQYF.

J is TRBJ2-7 and V is TRBV29-1; perhaps TRBD1 as D (5 bases). Germline V gives CDR1 SQVTM, CDR2 ANQGSEA. V was trimmed by 1 base and J by 0 bases, leaving 13 bases between them. This CDR3 region has 15 residues. The CDR3 sequence is CSVEADTSHSYEQYF. In DNA form, the CDR3 reads TGCAGCGTTGAAGCGGACACATCACACTCCTACGAGCAGTACTTC.

The chain employs TRBV5-1 and TRBJ2-3; TRBD1 agrees at 12 bases. With V trimmed by 4 bases and J by 3 bases, 6 bases remained unmatched. The germline V gene has CDR1 SGHRS and CDR2 YFSETQ. The CDR3 consists of 16 residues. The CDR3 loop reads CASSRGQGAATDTQYF. In DNA, the CDR3 is TGCGCCAGCAGCAGGGGACAGGGGGCCGCGACAGATACGCAGTATTTT.

The gene calls are TRBV29-1 and TRBJ2-1; TRBD2 matches 8 bases. V shed 6 bases, J shed 5 bases, and the junction held 9 bases outside the gene matches. The CDR3 sequence is 14 residues long. Looked up from germline, CDR1 is SQVTM and CDR2 is ANQGSEA. CDR3 in DNA: TGCAGCGTCCCCCGGCGGGGGGCGCACAATGAGCAGTTCTTC. It specifies CSVPRRGAHNEQFF.

The gene calls are TRBV28 and TRBJ2-5, with 7 positions matching TRBD1. The CDR3 is 15 amino acids. Germline-derived CDR1 and CDR2 are MDHEN and SYDVKM. Losses at the gene ends were 1 base for V and 4 bases for J; bases not matched to a gene: 6. DNA for the CDR3: TGTGCCAGCAGTTTATATAGTCACAGGGGAGAGACCCAGTACTTC. This gives the protein CASSLYSHRGETQYF. The full variable domain, its missing parts supplied by reference TRBV28 and TRBJ2-5, is DVKVTQSSRYLVKRTGEKVFLECVQDMDHENMFWYRQDPGLGLRLIYFSYDVKMKEKGDIPEGYSVSREKKERFSLILESASTNQTSMYLCASSLYSHRGETQYFGPGTRLLVL.

This clone was seen only a few times. The V and J genes are TRBV30 and TRBJ2-3; TRBD2 aligns across 14 bases. Germline V lookup: CDR1 GTSNPN, CDR2 SVGIG (reference sequence). V shed 6 bases and J 3 bases; nucleotides not matched to a gene: 8. CDR3 size: 16 residues. CDR3 coding DNA: TGTGCCTGCCCACCGGGACTAGCGGGGGAAACAGATACGCAGTATTTT. Encoded protein: CACPPGLAGETDTQYF. Variable domain in full (rest from reference TRBV30 and TRBJ2-3): SQTIHQWPATLVQPVGSPLSLECTVEGTSNPNLYWYRQAAGRGLQLLFYSVGIGQISSEVPQNLSASRPQDRQFILSSKKLLLSDSGFYLCACPPGLAGETDTQYFGPGTRLTVL.

The chain links TRBV6-1 to TRBJ1-2; 9 bases line up with TRBD1. Trimming cost V 6 bases and J 8 bases; bases outside gene matches: 4. CDR1 and CDR2 from the germline V gene are MNHNS and SASEGT. CDR3 length: 12 amino acids. The CDR3 DNA sequence: TGTGCCAGCAGGGGGACAGGGTTCGGCTACACCTTC. It encodes CASRGTGFGYTF.

The rearrangement uses TRBV11-3 and TRBJ2-3; D perhaps matches TRBD2 (7 bases). Germline CDR1 is SGHNT and CDR2 is YENEEA. The CDR3 sequence is 15 residues long. Trimming took off 5 bases at V and 4 bases at J, with 16 bases between the two ends. Here the CDR3 reads CASSPRGGASDTQYF. The CDR3 region has the DNA TGTGCCAGCAGCCCTCGAGGGGGGGCTTCAGATACGCAGTATTTT. The whole variable domain, filled in from reference TRBV11-3 and TRBJ2-3, reads EAGVVQSPRYKIIEKKQPVAFWCNPISGHNTLYWYLQNLGQGPELLIRYENEEAVDDSQLPKDRFSAERLKGVDSTLKIQPAELGDSAVYLCASSPRGGASDTQYFGPGTRLTVL.

The rearrangement links TRBV29-1 to TRBJ2-3; TRBD2 aligns across 7 bases. The germline gives CDR1 SQVTM, CDR2 ANQGSEA. V shed 4 bases and J 8 bases; nucleotides not matched to a gene: 12. The CDR3 totals 14 residues. The CDR3 sequence is CSVGRGVGVGTQYF. The CDR3 DNA reads TGCAGCGTTGGACGGGGGGTGGGGGTCGGTACGCAGTATTTT.

The chain links TRBV9 to TRBJ2-1; D is undetermined. Looked up from germline, CDR1 is SGDLS and CDR2 is YYNGEE. This CDR3 contains 10 residues. With 9 bases removed from V and 8 bases from J, the gap between germline ends came to 9 bases. The CDR3 region is CATRLHEQFF. CDR3 in DNA: TGTGCCACCCGACTCCATGAGCAGTTCTTC.

For this clone: The same CDR3 also results from other DNA sequences found in this sample. J is TRBJ1-6 and V is TRBV27; the D gene is possibly TRBD1 (5 bases). This CDR3 comprises 12 residues. Per the germline V gene, CDR1 is MNHEY and CDR2 is SMNVEV (reference sequence). Trimming took off 6 bases at V and 7 bases at J, with 7 bases between the two ends. CDR3 DNA: TGTGCCAGCAGAAGACAGAATTCACCCCTCCACTTT. This codes for CASRRQNSPLHF.

This clone was detected once. One end of the junction is discordant with germline, which a read error may explain. This chain joins TRBV6-5 and TRBJ2-2, with a tentative D call TRBD1 (6 bases). CDR3 size: 15 residues. The germline V gene encodes CDR1 MNHEY and CDR2 SVGAGI. CDR3 protein: CASRVDRWNTGEPFF. In DNA form, the CDR3 reads TGTGCCAGCAGGGTCGACAGGTGGAACACCGGGGAGCCGTTTTTT.

This chain uses TRBV7-2 with TRBJ1-1, with 12 bases identical to TRBD1. Per the germline V gene, CDR1 is SGHTA and CDR2 is FQGNSA. CDR3 length: 18 amino acids. Losses at the gene ends were 6 bases for V and 1 base for J; bases not matched to a gene: 12. Here the CDR3 DNA reads TGTGCCAGCAGTTATGCGGGGACAGGGGGCCGGTGGAACACTGAAGCTTTCTTT. Translated: CASSYAGTGGRWNTEAFF.

This clone was counted a few times. The rearrangement joins TRBV28 to TRBJ1-1; 7 bases are a match to TRBD1. The CDR3 totals 15 residues. From germline, CDR1 is MDHEN and CDR2 SYDVKM. The V and J ends lost 7 bases and 0 bases, in that order; junction bases with no gene match: 8. CDR3 in DNA: TGTGCCAGCACCCCATTGGACAGGTTGAACACTGAAGCTTTCTTT. Amino acid sequence: CASTPLDRLNTEAFF.

CDR3 region: CASSPRAGAITDTQYF. The CDR3 bases are TGTGCCAGCTCACCAAGAGCGGGGGCGATTACAGATACGCAGTATTTT. The chain combines TRBV18 with TRBJ2-3; TRBD2 aligns across 8 bases. Germline CDR1 is KGHSH and CDR2 is LQKENI. The CDR3 is made up of 16 amino acids. V trimming: 2 bases; J trimming: 3 bases; junction bases outside the gene matches: 7.

The gene calls are TRBV6-5 and TRBJ1-1; D is possibly TRBD1 (5 bases). V was trimmed by 0 bases and J by 7 bases, leaving 9 bases between them. CDR1 and CDR2 (germline): MNHEY, SVGAGI. The CDR3 consists of 13 residues. The CDR3 protein is CASSYSRTNEAFF. As DNA, the CDR3 is TGTGCCAGCAGTTACTCGAGGACAAATGAAGCTTTCTTT.

The chain has TRBV11-3 and TRBJ2-5; 7 bases fit TRBD1. The tail of the sequence fits TRBJ2-7 better, so the J call may be wrong. Germline values: CDR1 SGHNT, CDR2 YENEEA. The CDR3 runs to 15 residues. Here the CDR3 DNA reads TGTGCCAGCAGCTTTCAAGGGGGCGAAGGATACGAGCAGTACTTC. Protein sequence: CASSFQGGEGYEQYF.

V and J are TRBV28 and TRBJ2-5; D call uncertain. Germline V lookup: CDR1 MDHEN, CDR2 SYDVKM. There are 12 residues in the CDR3. V lost 8 bases and J 2 bases, leaving 9 bases between the germline ends. CDR3 protein: CASAEEQETQYF. For the CDR3, the DNA is TGTGCCAGCGCAGAAGAACAAGAGACCCAGTACTTC.

Only one count was recorded for this clone. A junction end diverges from the germline sequence, so it may reflect a read error. The chain is built from TRBV5-4 and TRBJ1-1; D not resolved. This CDR3 is built from 13 residues. Looked up from germline, CDR1 is SGHNT and CDR2 is YYREEE (reference sequence). The CDR3 bases are TGTGCCAGCAGTTTGGGTGGAGACACTGAAGCTTTCTTT. Encoded protein: CASSLGGDTEAFF.

V is TRBV7-3 and J is TRBJ2-2, with 11 bases matching TRBD1. The germline CDR1 and CDR2 sequences are SGHTA and FQGTGA. The CDR3 has 18 residues. With 2 bases clipped from V and 7 bases from J, the junction kept 12 bases outside the gene matches. The CDR3 DNA reads TGTGCCAGCAGCTTATACGGTTTGGACAGGGGGCAGGACGGGGAGCTGTTTTTT. It yields the protein CASSLYGLDRGQDGELFF.

Note on this clone: Other nucleotide sequences from this sample produce the same CDR3. This chain connects TRBV18 to TRBJ1-6; 8 bases align to TRBD1. The CDR3 totals 15 residues. V was pared by 3 bases and J by 10 bases, with 8 bases of the junction left unmatched. The germline CDR1 and CDR2 sequences are KGHSH and LQKENI. The CDR3: CASSPRTGKGSPLHF. CDR3 DNA: TGTGCCAGCTCACCCCGGACAGGGAAGGGCTCACCCCTCCACTTT.

This clone was detected only once. The chain recombines TRBV27 with TRBJ2-1; TRBD2 matches at 9 bases. Looked up from germline, CDR1 is MNHEY and CDR2 is SMNVEV (reference sequence). V lost 5 bases, J lost 6 bases, and 5 bases stayed unmatched. This CDR3 spans 14 amino acids. CDR3 DNA sequence: TGTGCCAGCAGTCCACTGACTAGCGGCAATGAGCAGTTCTTC. It is translated as CASSPLTSGNEQFF.

The chain combines TRBV4-3 with TRBJ2-2; a possible D gene is TRBD1 (6 bases). The V end lost 3 bases, the J end lost 4 bases, and 18 bases lay between the germline ends. The CDR3 consists of 17 residues. CDR1 and CDR2 (germline): LGHNA, YSLEER. The chain's CDR3 is CASSQTPGTRGTGELFF. The CDR3 DNA sequence: TGCGCCAGCAGCCAGACCCCAGGGACACGGGGCACCGGGGAGCTGTTTTTT.

The V and J genes are TRBV20-1 and TRBJ1-2, with a tentative D call TRBD1 (6 bases). This CDR3 region has 11 residues. CDR1 DFQATT and CDR2 SNEGSKA come from the germline V gene (reference sequence). Trimming cost V 5 bases and J 2 bases, with 6 bases left between them. The CDR3 DNA is TGCAGTGCTGACAGGAACTATGGCTACACCTTC. As protein: CSADRNYGYTF.

This clone was seen only once. The chain combines TRBV28 with TRBJ1-5; D might be TRBD1 (6 bases). V was cut by 5 bases and J by 5 bases, with 10 bases left in between. Germline assignment: CDR1 MDHEN and CDR2 SYDVKM. This CDR3 is 13 amino acids long. In nucleotides, the CDR3 is TGTGCCAGCAGTGTACAGGGTTATCAGCCCCAGCATTTT. This codes for CASSVQGYQPQHF.

This rearrangement joins TRBV5-1 to TRBJ1-1; TRBD1 aligns across 10 bases. Germline values: CDR1 SGHRS, CDR2 YFSETQ. This CDR3 comprises 14 residues. Trimming took 1 base from V and 6 from J; bases not matched to a gene: 3. The CDR3 sequence is CASSLRGTGAEAFF. CDR3 in DNA: TGCGCCAGCAGCTTGAGAGGGACAGGGGCTGAAGCTTTCTTT.